This T cell receptor beta chain originates from a study of CD8+ T cells in alopecia areata. Study-wide results and limits: Clonality was higher in lesional than normal scalp, especially in alopecia totalis/universalis.

The CDR3 consists of 15 residues. Deletions cut 3 bases from V and 9 bases from J, with 18 bases between. From germline, CDR1 is SGHAT and CDR2 FQDESV (reference sequence). The sequencing template was cDNA reverse transcribed from extracted RNA. Repertoires were generated with immunoSEQ multiplex PCR, while TCRdb's copy carries only in-frame clones and drops some. The sample consists of over 200,000 clones, 50% to 65% of them appearing once. This clone was detected a few times. The target antigen is unknown. The starting material was CD4+ T cells sorted from blood, obtained at week 0. This receptor was obtained from a human donor with alopecia areata. The chain carries TRBV11-1 and TRBJ2-1, with D possibly TRBD1 on 5 matching bases. CDR3 amino acids: CASSLGRHASAEQFF. The CDR3 DNA reads TGTGCCAGCAGCTTGGGGCGACACGCCTCGGCTGAGCAGTTCTTC. The full variable domain, rest sourced from reference TRBV11-1 and TRBJ2-1, is EAEVAQSPRYKITEKSQAVAFWCDPISGHATLYWYRQILGQGPELLVQFQDESVVDDSQLPKDRFSAERLKGVDSTLKIQPAELGDSAMYLCASSLGRHASAEQFFGPGTRLTVL.